Listed here are 17 T cell receptor beta chains from one sample, sequenced in a study of cytomegalovirus exposure and HLA in healthy donors. The PCR was carried out with 60 Vbeta primers and 13 Jbeta primers. Profiling relied on immunoSEQ multiplex PCR, and the TCRdb table lists in-frame clones only, not all of them. The sample has over 85,000 clones, about four fifths seen once. The source material was PBMCs. These receptors all stem from an older woman in good health and CMV-seropositive.

This chain links TRBV28 with TRBJ1-1; D is unclear. The V gene lost 3 bases and the J gene lost 0 bases, with 11 bases spanning the gap. This CDR3 contains 15 residues. Per the germline V gene, CDR1 is MDHEN and CDR2 is SYDVKM. The CDR3: CASSFNPGMNTEAFF. The CDR3 DNA follows: TGTGCCAGCAGTTTTAACCCAGGCATGAACACTGAAGCTTTCTTT.

CDR3 sequence (DNA): TGTGCCAGCAGTGCAGGGGGTGGGATGAATCAGCCCCAGCATTTT. Translated, it gives CASSAGGGMNQPQHF. The chain couples TRBV6-1 to TRBJ1-5, with 7 bases fitting TRBD1. Germline-derived CDR1 and CDR2 are MNHNS and SASEGT. J was trimmed by 4 bases and V by 4 bases; bases with no gene match: 7. The CDR3 has 15 residues.

The chain employs TRBV7-3 and TRBJ2-1, with TRBD1 as a possible D gene (6 bases). The CDR3 is made up of 17 amino acids. V dropped 2 bases and J dropped 8 bases, with 22 bases sitting between them. CDR1 SGHTA and CDR2 FQGTGA come from the germline V gene. The CDR3 nucleotides read TGTGCCAGCAGCTTAGGCAGGGGATCGCGCTGGTCGCATGAGCAGTTCTTC. It codes for CASSLGRGSRWSHEQFF.

The V call is TRBV28, the J call TRBJ2-3; TRBD2 matches at 9 bases. Germline-derived CDR1 and CDR2 are MDHEN and SYDVKM. This CDR3 has 15 residues. Trimming at V came to 4 bases and at J to 2 bases, leaving 4 bases not matched to a gene. The CDR3 DNA reads as TGTGCCAGCAGTTCTAGCGGGATGTACACAGATACGCAGTATTTT. Translation gives CASSSSGMYTDTQYF. Combining the CDR3 with reference TRBV28 and TRBJ2-3 gives the whole variable domain DVKVTQSSRYLVKRTGEKVFLECVQDMDHENMFWYRQDPGLGLRLIYFSYDVKMKEKGDIPEGYSVSREKKERFSLILESASTNQTSMYLCASSSSGMYTDTQYFGPGTRLTVL.

The chain carries TRBV18 and TRBJ2-7; 10 nucleotides match TRBD2. Germline CDR1 KGHSH, CDR2 LQKENI. This CDR3 region has 17 residues. With 4 bases clipped from V and 0 bases from J, the junction kept 9 bases outside the gene matches. CDR3 sequence reads: CASSRGLAADSSYEQYF. The CDR3 coding sequence is TGTGCCAGCTCACGTGGACTAGCGGCTGACAGCTCCTACGAGCAGTACTTC.

This clone was detected only once. The chain has TRBV6-5 and TRBJ1-1; 7 positions agree with TRBD1. V trimming: 5 bases; J trimming: 0 bases; junction bases outside the gene matches: 6. The V gene's germline CDR1 is MNHEY and CDR2 SVGAGI. The CDR3 is 15 amino acids. This CDR3 reads CASSPLQGVNTEAFF. Here the CDR3 DNA reads TGTGCCAGCAGTCCTCTCCAGGGGGTGAACACTGAAGCTTTCTTT.

As to this clone: One junction end does not reproduce the germline sequence, and a read error may be involved. Here the CDR3 DNA reads TGTTCCAGCACCGAGGGACTAGCGGGATGGGGAGAGACCCAGTACTTC. Protein product: CSSTEGLAGWGETQYF. This chain joins TRBV7-9 and TRBJ2-5; 13 bases agree with TRBD2. The CDR3 has 16 residues. From germline, CDR1 is SEHNR and CDR2 FQNEAQ (reference sequence).

This chain connects TRBV7-9 to TRBJ1-2, with TRBD1 matching over 7 bases. The CDR3 consists of 15 residues. CDR1 is SEHNR and CDR2 is FQNEAQ in the germline V gene (reference sequence). J was trimmed by 5 bases and V by 5 bases; bases with no gene match: 11. DNA of the CDR3: TGTGCCAGCAGCCCCGAGGACAGGAGAATATATGGCTACACCTTC. It codes for CASSPEDRRIYGYTF. Looking up the rest from reference TRBV7-9 and TRBJ1-2 gives the full variable domain: DTGVSQNPRHKITKRGQNVTFRCDPISEHNRLYWYRQTLGQGPEFLTYFQNEAQLEKSRLLSDRFSAERPKGSFSTLEIQRTEQGDSAMYLCASSPEDRRIYGYTFGSGTRLTVV.

J is TRBJ1-5 and V is TRBV5-1, with D hard to call. Per the germline V gene, CDR1 is SGHRS and CDR2 is YFSETQ. CDR3 length: 14 residues. Trimming took 5 bases from V and 2 from J, leaving 11 bases between them. This CDR3 is CASRAGSGNQPQHF. CDR3 DNA sequence: TGCGCCAGCAGGGCCGGAAGCGGCAATCAGCCCCAGCATTTT.

This clone was picked up a small number of times. J is TRBJ1-1 and V is TRBV6-6, with 7 bases aligning to TRBD1. V lost 0 bases, J lost 8 bases, and 3 bases stayed unmatched. CDR1 and CDR2 from the germline V gene are MNHNY and SVGAGI (reference sequence). The length of the CDR3 is 13 residues. The CDR3 DNA follows: TGTGCCAGCAGTTACTCGGTACAGGGGGAAGCTTTCTTT. Its translation: CASSYSVQGEAFF.

This clone was seen more than once but under ten times. The chain recombines TRBV6-1 with TRBJ2-7; D is ambiguous. CDR1 MNHNS and CDR2 SASEGT come from the germline V gene. Trimming removed 7 bases at V and 0 bases at J, with 10 bases between. CDR3 size: 13 residues. CDR3 coding DNA: TGTGCCAGCATGCCGAGAAGCTCCTACGAGCAGTACTTC. Amino acid sequence: CASMPRSSYEQYF.

The genes are TRBV15 and TRBJ2-5, with D possibly matching TRBD2 (6 bases). Germline V gene data show CDR1 as LNHNV and CDR2 as YYDKDF (reference sequence). This CDR3 is 13 amino acids long. The V gene lost 3 bases and the J gene lost 5 bases, with 10 bases spanning the gap. The DNA for the CDR3 is TGTGCCACCAGCAGGGTCGGAGGGGAGACCCAGTACTTC. This translates into CATSRVGGETQYF.

This rearrangement joins TRBV19 to TRBJ2-5; unclear D gene. TRBJ2-7 explains the end of the DNA better; the J call may be wrong. Germline assignment: CDR1 LNHDA and CDR2 SQIVND (reference sequence). This CDR3 contains 14 residues. CDR3 protein: CASSIPGISYEQYF. CDR3 sequence (DNA): TGTGCCAGTAGTATTCCAGGAATCTCCTACGAGCAGTACTTC.

This sequence joins TRBV7-2 and TRBJ1-2; weak D call: TRBD1 (6 bases). From germline, CDR1 is SGHTA and CDR2 FQGNSA. This CDR3 spans 16 amino acids. Trimming cost V 3 bases and J 4 bases, with 18 bases left between them. CDR3 nucleotides: TGTGCCAGCAGCTTCCCCGTCGTTACAGGGTTCTATGGCTACACCTTC. Translation gives CASSFPVVTGFYGYTF.

J is TRBJ2-7 and V is TRBV27; 9 bases align to TRBD2. The V segment lost 3 bases and the J segment 4 bases; nucleotides outside the gene matches: 1. Germline loops: CDR1 MNHEY, CDR2 SMNVEV (reference sequence). The CDR3 runs 13 residues. The CDR3 nucleotides are TGTGCCAGCAGTTTCGCGGGAGGGTACGAGCAGTACTTC. It yields the protein CASSFAGGYEQYF.

The chain couples TRBV7-9 to TRBJ2-5; D unresolved. The J call may be mistaken, given a closer DNA end match to TRBJ2-7. Germline V CDR1 and CDR2: SEHNR, FQNEAQ (reference sequence). The CDR3 spans 11 residues. CDR3 bases: TGTGCCAGCAGCTCGTACTACGAGCAGTACTTC. Its protein product is CASSSYYEQYF.

The chain carries TRBV7-3 and TRBJ2-5; D ambiguous. V was cut by 3 bases and J by 10 bases, with 12 bases left in between. The CDR3 is made up of 12 amino acids. Looked up from germline, CDR1 is SGHTA and CDR2 is FQGTGA. The CDR3 sequence is CASSLMNGVQYF. CDR3 coding DNA: TGTGCCAGCAGCTTGATGAATGGAGTCCAGTACTTC.